This TCR beta chain was identified in a study of T cells in Graves' hyperthyroidism and ophthalmopathy. Study findings and constraints: Most thyroid clonotypes with frequency above 0.001 were detected in blood. Ophthalmopathy was identified by the model a median about 6 months ahead of onset.

This clonotype was counted between two and nine times. Its antigen is not identified. Researchers took RNA transcripts and amplified the TCR beta CDR3 regions from them. First-round RT-PCR targeting the TCR CDR3 was performed with the HTBI primer set. TCRdb reprocessed the multiplex PCR reads with MiXCR, giving one entry per CDR3 protein. The data show about 380,000 distinct CDR3 sequences, approximately 17% seen once. The CDR3 runs 14 residues. Germline V gives CDR1 WNHNN, CDR2 SYGVQD (reference sequence). Trimming took 3 bases from V and 1 from J, leaving 8 bases between them. This clonotype originated in a man aged 18 to 30 with Graves' ophthalmopathy. The chain has TRBV10-1 and TRBJ2-3; D uncertain. The sequenced sample was blood. CDR3 amino acids: CASSDPLGTDTQYF. The CDR3 nucleotides are TGCGCCAGCAGTGACCCCTTGGGCACAGATACGCAGTATTTT.